This T cell receptor beta chain was found in a study of CD8 T cells in ankylosing spondylitis. Study conclusions and caveats: Within peripheral blood, clones linked to disease were CD8+ and relatively rare.

TCRdb reprocessed the 5' RACE reads via MiXCR and lists one record per CDR3 protein. Of roughly 250,000 distinct CDR3 sequences in the sample, about 11% are singletons; the top ten hold around 2.6%. Trimming removed 6 bases from V and 8 bases from J, with 11 bases in between. The CDR3 totals 12 residues. The sample holds many counts of this clonotype. Its antigen is undetermined. The receptor comes from a male donor with ankylosing spondylitis or in good health (not recorded which). Specimen: blood, either unsorted or a sorted T cell fraction (not recorded which). This sequence joins TRBV12-3 or TRBV12-4 and TRBJ2-1, with D maybe TRBD2 (5 bases). CDR3 sequence: CASSITRDEQFF. In DNA, the CDR3 is TGTGCCAGCAGCATTACGCGGGATGAGCAGTTCTTC.